This T cell receptor (beta chain) was sequenced for a study of human T cells and chemical hapten exposure. Overall study context: The use of 2% DPC on about 2 cm by about 2 cm of upper inner arm skin constituted sensitization. Patients were mainly female, each with alopecia areata, totalis or universalis.

With 8 bases removed from V and 1 base from J, the gap between germline ends came to 20 bases. This CDR3 is built from 16 residues. This clonotype was found a few times. As to time point: patch test 1, 2 weeks after DPC sensitization. Treatment meaning: therapeutic diphenylcyclopropenone sensitization with weekly scalp DPC. Sequencing started from total RNA isolated from unfractionated whole blood. TCRdb recomputed calls from the RACE reads with MiXCR, one row per CDR3 protein. The table includes some 340,000 distinct CDR3 sequences, under 9% detected once. The material was whole blood, obtained in connection with sensitization to the hapten diphenylcyclopropenone (DPC). The rearrangement uses TRBV12-3 or TRBV12-4 and TRBJ1-2; D is perhaps TRBD1 (5 bases). The clonotype was recovered from a woman aged 18-29 years with alopecia areata. Some clones in this sample may be carry-over from other donors' samples. The CDR3 DNA sequence: TGTGCCAGCGCCCTCCCTGGGGCGGCGGATAACTATGGCTACACCTTC. Translated, it gives CASALPGAADNYGYTF.